This TCR beta chain was captured in a study of beta chain features in type 1 diabetes. General study results and limits: The VDJ junctions of type 1 diabetes patients carried fewer insertions and more deletions. All four CD4+ subsets from Type 1 diabetes patients carried moderately but significantly shorter TCRB CDR3s.

The CDR3 runs 12 residues. V shed 4 bases and J shed 4 bases, with 10 bases lying between them. Per the germline V gene, CDR1 is GTSNPN and CDR2 is SVGIG (reference sequence). Sequenced material consisted of expressed TCRB transcripts (all of the isolated RNA was reverse transcribed). Generated by immunoSEQ multiplex PCR, the TCRdb table keeps only in-frame clones and is missing some. The sample consists of under 450,000 clones, roughly 13% of them appearing once. Notes on this clone: Its specificity is unknown. Within the sample, other DNA sequences also encode this same CDR3.

The collection from each donor was one heparinised blood draw averaging around 0.11 L. The clonotype comes from a man aged 25 to 40 in good health. The chain uses TRBV30 and TRBJ1-2; maybe TRBD1 (5 bases). Sequencing was performed on naive CD4+ T cells from blood. DNA for the CDR3: TGTGCCTGGAACCAGGGATCCTATGGCTACACCTTC. This encodes CAWNQGSYGYTF.